This T cell receptor beta chain was identified during a study of CD8 T cells in Susac syndrome. Comment on this clonotype: The antigen remains unidentified.

Whole-study results and caveats: CD8+ clones in Susac expanded most in TEMRA cells and active patients.

RNA was extracted with the RNeasy kit, and a quantity of 0.5 to 1 ug was reverse transcribed using random hexamers. TCRdb recomputed calls from the immunoSEQ multiplex PCR reads with MiXCR, one row per CDR3 protein. The data show under 200,000 distinct CDR3 sequences, approximately 95% seen once. The sequenced sample consisted of CD8+ T cells from PBMCs. This clonotype originated in a human donor with Susac syndrome.

CDR3 nucleotide sequence: TGTGCCTGGAGTGAGACAGGGGGGGTATCACCCCTCCACTTT. This translates into CAWSETGGVSPLHF. The rearrangement joins TRBV30 to TRBJ1-6, with 9 bases fitting TRBD1. The V and J ends lost 1 base and 10 bases, in that order; junction bases with no gene match: 5. CDR1 and CDR2 from the germline V gene are GTSNPN and SVGIG (reference sequence). The CDR3 extends over 14 amino acids.